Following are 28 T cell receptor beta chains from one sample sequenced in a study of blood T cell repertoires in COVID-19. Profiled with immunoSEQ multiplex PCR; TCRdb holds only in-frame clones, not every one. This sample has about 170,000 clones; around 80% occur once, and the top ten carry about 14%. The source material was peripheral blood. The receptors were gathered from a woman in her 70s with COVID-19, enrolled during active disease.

DNA of the CDR3: TGTGCCAGCAGTTTATCTCCAGGGTTCGAGCAGTACTTC. This encodes CASSLSPGFEQYF. J is TRBJ2-7 and V is TRBV28; D might be TRBD1 (5 bases). This CDR3 region has 13 residues. V was clipped by 1 base and J by 6 bases, with 10 bases between them. From germline, CDR1 is MDHEN and CDR2 SYDVKM. Variable domain in full (rest from reference TRBV28 and TRBJ2-7): DVKVTQSSRYLVKRTGEKVFLECVQDMDHENMFWYRQDPGLGLRLIYFSYDVKMKEKGDIPEGYSVSREKKERFSLILESASTNQTSMYLCASSLSPGFEQYFGPGTRLTVT.

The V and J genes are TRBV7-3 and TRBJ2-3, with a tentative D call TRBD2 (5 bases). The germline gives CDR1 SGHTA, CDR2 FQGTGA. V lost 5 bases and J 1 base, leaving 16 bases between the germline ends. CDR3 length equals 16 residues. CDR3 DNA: TGTGCCAGCAGCCCCCCGGGGAAGGAACGCACAGATACGCAGTATTTT. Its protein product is CASSPPGKERTDTQYF.

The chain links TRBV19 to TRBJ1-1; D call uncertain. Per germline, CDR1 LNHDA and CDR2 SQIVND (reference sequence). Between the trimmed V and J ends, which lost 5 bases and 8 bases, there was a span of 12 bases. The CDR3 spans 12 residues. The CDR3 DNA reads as TGTGCCAGTAGTGAACCGAGGCTCGAAGCTTTCTTT. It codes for CASSEPRLEAFF.

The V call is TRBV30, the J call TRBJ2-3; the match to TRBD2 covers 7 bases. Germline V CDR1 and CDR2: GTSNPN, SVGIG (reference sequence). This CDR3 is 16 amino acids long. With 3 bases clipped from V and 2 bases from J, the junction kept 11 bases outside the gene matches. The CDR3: CAWSGGSAGDTDTQYF. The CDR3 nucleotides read TGTGCCTGGAGCGGGGGGTCTGCGGGGGACACAGATACGCAGTATTTT.

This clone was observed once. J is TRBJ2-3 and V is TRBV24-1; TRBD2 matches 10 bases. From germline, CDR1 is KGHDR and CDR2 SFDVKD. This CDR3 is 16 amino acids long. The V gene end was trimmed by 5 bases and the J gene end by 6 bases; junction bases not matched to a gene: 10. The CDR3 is CATSGEAGGPADTQYF. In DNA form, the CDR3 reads TGTGCCACCAGTGGGGAAGCGGGAGGGCCGGCCGATACGCAGTATTTT.

As DNA, the CDR3 is TGCAGCGGAGCGGTAGGTGGAGAGACCCAGTACTTC. Amino acids: CSGAVGGETQYF. V is TRBV29-1 and J is TRBJ2-5, with D perhaps TRBD2 (5 bases). V lost 7 bases and J lost 4, with 13 bases in between. The CDR3 totals 12 residues. Germline CDR1 SQVTM, CDR2 ANQGSEA.

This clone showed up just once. Here the CDR3 DNA reads TGTGCCAGCAGTAAATTTCTACACCGGGCTGAAGCTTTCTTT. Translation gives CASSKFLHRAEAFF. The chain carries TRBV6-5 and TRBJ1-1; no clear D. The V end lost 5 bases, the J end lost 6 bases, and 16 bases lay between the germline ends. The CDR3 is 14 amino acids. Per germline, CDR1 MNHEY and CDR2 SVGAGI.

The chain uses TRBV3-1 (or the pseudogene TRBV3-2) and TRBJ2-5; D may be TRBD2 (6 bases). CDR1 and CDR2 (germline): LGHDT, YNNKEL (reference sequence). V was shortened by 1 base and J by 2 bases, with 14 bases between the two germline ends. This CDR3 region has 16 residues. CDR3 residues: CASSQATGAWQETQYF. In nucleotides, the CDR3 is TGTGCCAGCAGCCAAGCGACGGGAGCGTGGCAAGAGACCCAGTACTTC.

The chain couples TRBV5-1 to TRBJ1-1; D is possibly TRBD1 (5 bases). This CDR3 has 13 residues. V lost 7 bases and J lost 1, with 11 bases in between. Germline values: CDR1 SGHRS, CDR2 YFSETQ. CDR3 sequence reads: CASARRGNTEAFF. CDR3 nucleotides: TGCGCCAGCGCTCGGAGGGGGAACACTGAAGCTTTCTTT.

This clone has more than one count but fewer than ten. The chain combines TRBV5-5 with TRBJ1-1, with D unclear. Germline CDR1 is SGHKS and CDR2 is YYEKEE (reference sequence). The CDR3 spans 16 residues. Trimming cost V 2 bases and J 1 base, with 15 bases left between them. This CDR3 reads CASSLIWRSGNTEAFF. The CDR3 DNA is TGTGCCAGCAGCTTAATATGGCGTTCGGGGAACACTGAAGCTTTCTTT.

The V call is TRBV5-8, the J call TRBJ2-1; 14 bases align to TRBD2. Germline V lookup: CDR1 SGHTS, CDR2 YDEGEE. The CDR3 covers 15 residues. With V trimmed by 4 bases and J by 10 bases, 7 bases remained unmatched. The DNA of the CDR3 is TGTGCCAGCAGCAAGACTAGCGGGGGGGTAAAGGAGCAGTTCTTC. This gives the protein CASSKTSGGVKEQFF.

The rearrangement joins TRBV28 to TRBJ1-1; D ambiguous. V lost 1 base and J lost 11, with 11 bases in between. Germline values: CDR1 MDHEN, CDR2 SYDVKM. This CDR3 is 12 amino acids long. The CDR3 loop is CASSLYTREAFF. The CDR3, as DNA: TGTGCCAGCAGTTTATACACTAGGGAGGCTTTCTTT.

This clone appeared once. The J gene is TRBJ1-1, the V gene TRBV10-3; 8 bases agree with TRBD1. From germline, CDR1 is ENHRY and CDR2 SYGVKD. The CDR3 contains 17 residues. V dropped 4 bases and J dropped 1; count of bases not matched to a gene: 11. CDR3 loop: CAISARDRLISNTEAFF. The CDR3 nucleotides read TGTGCCATCAGTGCCCGGGACAGGCTTATCTCGAACACTGAAGCTTTCTTT.

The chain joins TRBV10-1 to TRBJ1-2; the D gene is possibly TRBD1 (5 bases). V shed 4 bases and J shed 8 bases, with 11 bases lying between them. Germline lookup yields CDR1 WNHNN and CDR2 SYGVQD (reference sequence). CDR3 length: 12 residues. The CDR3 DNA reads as TGCGCCAGCAGTGCGGGGGGTACCGGCTACACCTTC. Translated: CASSAGGTGYTF.

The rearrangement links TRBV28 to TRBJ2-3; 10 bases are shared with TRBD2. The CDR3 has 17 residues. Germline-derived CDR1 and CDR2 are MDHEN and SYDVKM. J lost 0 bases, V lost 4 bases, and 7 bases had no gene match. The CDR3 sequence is CASSSGLAASSTDTQYF. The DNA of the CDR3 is TGTGCCAGCAGTTCTGGACTAGCGGCGTCTAGCACAGATACGCAGTATTTT.

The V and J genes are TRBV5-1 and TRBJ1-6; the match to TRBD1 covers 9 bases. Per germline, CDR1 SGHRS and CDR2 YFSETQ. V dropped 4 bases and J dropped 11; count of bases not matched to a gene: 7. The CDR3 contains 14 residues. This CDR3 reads CASSATGGGTPLHF. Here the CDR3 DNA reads TGCGCCAGCAGCGCCACAGGGGGCGGGACACCCCTCCACTTT.

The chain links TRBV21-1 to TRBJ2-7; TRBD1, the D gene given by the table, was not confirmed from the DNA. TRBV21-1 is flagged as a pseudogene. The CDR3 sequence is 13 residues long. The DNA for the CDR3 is TGTGCCAGCAGCAAAGCCAGGGTAAACGAGCAGTACGTC. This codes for CASSKARVNEQYV.

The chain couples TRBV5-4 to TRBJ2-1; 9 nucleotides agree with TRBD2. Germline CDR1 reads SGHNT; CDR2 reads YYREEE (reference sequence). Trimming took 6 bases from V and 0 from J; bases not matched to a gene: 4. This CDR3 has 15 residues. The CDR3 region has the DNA TGTGCCAGCACGGTTAGCGGGAGCTCCTACAATGAGCAGTTCTTC. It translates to CASTVSGSSYNEQFF.

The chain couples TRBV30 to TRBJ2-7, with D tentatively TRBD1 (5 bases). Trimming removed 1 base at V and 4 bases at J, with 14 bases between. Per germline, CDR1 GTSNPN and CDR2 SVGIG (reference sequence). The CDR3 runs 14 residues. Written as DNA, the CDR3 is TGTGCCTGGAGTGGGTCAGGGCCAGTTTACGAGCAGTACTTC. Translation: CAWSGSGPVYEQYF.

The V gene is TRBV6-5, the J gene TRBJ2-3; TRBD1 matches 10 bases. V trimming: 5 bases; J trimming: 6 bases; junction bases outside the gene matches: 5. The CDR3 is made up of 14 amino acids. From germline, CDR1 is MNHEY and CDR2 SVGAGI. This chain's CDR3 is CASSTGTGVDTQYF. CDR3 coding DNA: TGTGCCAGCAGTACCGGGACAGGGGTGGATACGCAGTATTTT.

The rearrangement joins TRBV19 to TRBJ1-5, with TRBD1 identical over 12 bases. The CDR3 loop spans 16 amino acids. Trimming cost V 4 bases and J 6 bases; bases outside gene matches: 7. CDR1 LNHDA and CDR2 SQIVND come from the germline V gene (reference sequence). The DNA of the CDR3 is TGTGCCAGTAGTAAAGGGACAGGGGGCTTCGGTCAGCCCCAGCATTTT. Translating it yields CASSKGTGGFGQPQHF.

CDR3: CATSREAEQYF. The CDR3 DNA follows: TGTGCCACCAGCAGAGAAGCCGAGCAGTACTTC. The chain couples TRBV15 to TRBJ2-7, with unresolved D. CDR1 is LNHNV and CDR2 is YYDKDF in the germline V gene (reference sequence). V was trimmed by 0 bases and J by 6 bases, leaving 3 bases between them. This CDR3 has 11 amino acids.

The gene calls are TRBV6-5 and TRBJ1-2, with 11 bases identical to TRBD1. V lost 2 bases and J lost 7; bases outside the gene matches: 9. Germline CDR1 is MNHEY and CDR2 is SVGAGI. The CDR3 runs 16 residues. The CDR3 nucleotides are TGTGCCAGCAGTTACGGCCCGGGACAGGGGGGTGCTGGCTACACCTTC. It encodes CASSYGPGQGGAGYTF.

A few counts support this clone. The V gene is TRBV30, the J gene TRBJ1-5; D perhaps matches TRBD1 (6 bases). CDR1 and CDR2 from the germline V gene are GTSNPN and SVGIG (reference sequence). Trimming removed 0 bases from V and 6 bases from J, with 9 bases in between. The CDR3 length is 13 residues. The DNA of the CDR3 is TGTGCCTGGAGTGTACAGGGCAGTCAGCCCCAGCATTTT. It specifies CAWSVQGSQPQHF.

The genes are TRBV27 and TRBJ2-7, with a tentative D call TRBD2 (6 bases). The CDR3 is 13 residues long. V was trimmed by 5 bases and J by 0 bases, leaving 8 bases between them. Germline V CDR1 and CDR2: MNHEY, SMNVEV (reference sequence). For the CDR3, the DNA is TGTGCCAGCAGTCCGACTAGCTCCTACGAGCAGTACTTC. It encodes CASSPTSSYEQYF.

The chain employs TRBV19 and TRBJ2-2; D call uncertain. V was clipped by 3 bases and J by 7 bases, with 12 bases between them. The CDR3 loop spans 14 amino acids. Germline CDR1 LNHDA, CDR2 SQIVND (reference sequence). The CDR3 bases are TGTGCCAGTAGTATGGGCACCGGCAGCGGGGAGCTGTTTTTT. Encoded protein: CASSMGTGSGELFF.

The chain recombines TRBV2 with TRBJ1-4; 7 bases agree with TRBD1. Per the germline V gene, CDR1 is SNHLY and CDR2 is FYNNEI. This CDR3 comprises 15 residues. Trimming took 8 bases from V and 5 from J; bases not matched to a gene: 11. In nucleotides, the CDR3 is TGTGCCAGCTCCCCTTTGACAGGGAGAAATGAAAAACTGTTTTTT. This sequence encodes CASSPLTGRNEKLFF.

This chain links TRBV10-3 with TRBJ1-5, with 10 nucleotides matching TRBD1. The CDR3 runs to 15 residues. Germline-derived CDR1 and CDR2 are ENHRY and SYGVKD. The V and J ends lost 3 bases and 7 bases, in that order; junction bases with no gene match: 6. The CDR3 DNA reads TGTGCCATCAGTGACGCGACAGGGGGCTCCCAGCCCCAGCATTTT. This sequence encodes CAISDATGGSQPQHF.